Included here is one T cell receptor beta chain sequence, with context. Its antigen is not known. This sample stems from a study of T cells expressing NK-cell markers. Study context: With respect to HCMV, most of the eight sequenced donors were seropositive, and one was seronegative.

This CDR3 contains 14 residues. Study conclusions and caveats: Dominant NKG2C+ clonotypes were found to form roughly 1.0-7.0% of CD8+ T cells in five to seven donors.

5'RACE template switching with UMIs produced the TCR beta cDNA. TCRdb reprocessed the 5' RACE reads, keeping one entry per CDR3 protein, no DNA. The sample includes 450,000 to 600,000 distinct CDR3 sequences. The sequence came from a man between 18 and 35 years old in good health. This sequence joins TRBV12-3 or TRBV12-4 and TRBJ2-1; TCRdb calls TRBD1, which cannot be checked without DNA. Sequenced: blood T cells: a sorted CD56 or NKG2C T cell subset, CD4+ or CD8+ T cells, or bulk PBMC T cells (not recorded which). CDR3 residues: CASSRYGGAREQFF.